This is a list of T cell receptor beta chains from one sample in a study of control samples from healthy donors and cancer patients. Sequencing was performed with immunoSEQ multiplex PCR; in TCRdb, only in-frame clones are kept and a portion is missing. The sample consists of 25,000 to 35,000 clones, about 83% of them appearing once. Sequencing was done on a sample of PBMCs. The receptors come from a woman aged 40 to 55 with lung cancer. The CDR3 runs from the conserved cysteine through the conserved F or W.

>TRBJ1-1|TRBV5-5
CASSLLPTNTEAFF
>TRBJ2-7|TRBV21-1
CASRPRASYEQYF
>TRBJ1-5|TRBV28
CASRGLFRDRDSNQPQHF
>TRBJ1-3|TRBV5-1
CASSPRDLTGNTIYF
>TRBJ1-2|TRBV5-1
CASSLGGKNYGYTF
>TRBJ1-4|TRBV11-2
CASSSNSLEKLFF
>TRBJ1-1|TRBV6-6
CASSSDSTNTEAFF
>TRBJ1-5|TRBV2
CASSGQAVSNQPQHF
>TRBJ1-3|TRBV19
CASTPVTGTSGNTIYF
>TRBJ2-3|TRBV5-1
CASSLDVGSFYTQYF
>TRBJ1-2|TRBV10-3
CAISPGQLANYGYTF
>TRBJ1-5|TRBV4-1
CASSQETPGSRPQHF
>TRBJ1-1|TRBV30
CAWSGQPRGTEAFF
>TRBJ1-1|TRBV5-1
CASSSLGGGNTEAFF
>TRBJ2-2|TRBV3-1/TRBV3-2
CASRLAGLRGELFF
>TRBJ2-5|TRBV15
CATSIGLAEETQYF
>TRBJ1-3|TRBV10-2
CASSESSPHSGGNTIYF
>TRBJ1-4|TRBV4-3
CASSQLPPQATTNEKLFF
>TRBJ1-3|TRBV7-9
CASSPLGGSGNTIYF
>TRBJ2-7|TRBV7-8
CASSLGRQVTVYEQYF
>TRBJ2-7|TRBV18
CASSPITGGNYEQYF
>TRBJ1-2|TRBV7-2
CASSFQSRQGDGYTF
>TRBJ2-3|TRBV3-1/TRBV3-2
CASSSRGGANVDTQYF
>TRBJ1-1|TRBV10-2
CASSERQGSTEAFF
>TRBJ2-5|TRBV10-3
CAISGVSDQETQYF